The T cell receptor beta chain described here comes from a study of T cells in Graves' hyperthyroidism and ophthalmopathy. The CDR3 contains 16 residues. Losses at the gene ends were 0 bases for V and 6 bases for J; bases not matched to a gene: 5. From germline, CDR1 is MGHRA and CDR2 YSYEKL. A few counts support this clonotype. The TCR beta CDR3 regions underwent amplification using RNA transcripts as the source. The primer set for the first-round RT-PCR of the TCR CDR3 was HTBI. TCRdb re-analysed the multiplex PCR reads in MiXCR, keeping a single row per CDR3 protein. The table includes nearly 600,000 distinct CDR3 sequences, 14% detected once.

The rearrangement links TRBV4-1 to TRBJ1-6; 7 bases map to TRBD1. The sample consisted of blood. The clonotype comes from a woman in her twenties or thirties with Graves' hyperthyroidism that later progressed to Graves' ophthalmopathy. This chain's CDR3 is CASSQDRGQVNSPLHF. In nucleotides, the CDR3 is TGCGCCAGCAGCCAAGATCGCGGACAGGTTAATTCACCCCTCCACTTT.